This T cell receptor (beta chain) was captured in a study of regulatory T cells in long-lasting Graves disease (dated by TCRdb to about 2021). As for the study more broadly: Patients with newly diagnosed Graves' disease had been on antithyroid drugs for under 3 months. The study was conducted in China and was registered as a clinical trial. TCR sequencing covered 13 persistent and 20 newly diagnosed Graves' disease patients, 33 samples in total. Peripheral blood TCR sequencing and RNA sequencing compared persistent Graves' disease patients with newly diagnosed Graves' disease patients. The full study reports these points: Persistent Graves' disease patients showed lower TCR Shannon entropy and fewer highly expanded clones than newly diagnosed patients, suggesting clonal expansion. Persistent disease showed preferential use of TRBV28, TRBJ1-2 and TRBJ2-5, whereas newly diagnosed disease favored TRBV20-1 and TRBJ2-1. The authors noted that the small sample size was a limitation that may lower accuracy. Persistent patients shared more public clonotypes among themselves (around 2,700) than newly diagnosed patients did (about 900). Sequencing and analysis were limited to the TCR beta chain. Because the primary lesion, thyroid tissue, could not be accessed, the study looked at peripheral blood alone.

Library preparation used multiplex PCR. The instrument was an Illumina HiSeq 4000. To build TCR beta libraries, CDR3 regions were amplified by Arm-PCR using iRepertoire HTBI primers. Before sequencing, the PCR products underwent gel purification. In the source study's methods: Gene usage analysis of CDR3 amino acid clonotypes relied on the approximately 68 TRBV and fewer than 15 TRBJ segments identified across samples. COPE and FqMerger were used to merge filtered high-quality paired reads into contigs. BLAST was used to align contigs to the IMGT TRBV, TRBD and TRBJ reference genes, and CDR3 was defined following IMGT. Any clonotype with a frequency above 0.1% was counted as a highly expanded clone. Repertoire diversity was measured by Shannon entropy, and V-J evenness by the Gini coefficient. Clonotypes shared by more than one individual were considered public. TCRdb redid the processing of the public reads, applying fastp at Q25 and MiXCR, and retained in-frame beta chains. CDR3 protein duplicates are merged, each entry listing the most common genes and DNA. The V and J calls were determined by TCRdb, not by the authors. The sample records under 300,000 distinct CDR3 sequences, about 18% of which are singletons. The leading ten clones occupy roughly 15% of the sample.

In this sample, this clonotype turned up a few times. The antigen it binds to is not known. No base quality information exists; no much larger clone differs at one position. V sheds 6 bases and J sheds 7 bases, leaving 9 bases between their ends. Looking up the germline V gene yields CDR1 MGHDK and CDR2 SYGVNS. Measured from the cysteine to the phenylalanine, the CDR3 is 11 residues long. Only the CDR3 DNA is retained, 33 bases long and in frame from the first base. The intended sense of this specimen's time point label: newly diagnosed GD, antithyroid drugs for less than 3 months. For both TCR sequencing and RNA sequencing, RNA was extracted from PBMCs using TRIzol. Graves' disease was diagnosed according to American Thyroid Association guidelines. Patients for the study were recruited at an endocrinology department in Xi'an, China. From each patient, around 9 milliliters of peripheral blood was collected into an EDTA anticoagulant tube. Ficoll Paque Plus density gradient separation was used to isolate PBMCs, and no further T cell sorting was performed. RNA quality was checked with an Agilent 2100 Bioanalyzer and agarose gel, and concentration with a NanoDrop 2000.

These data were also reused for a study on T cells in Graves' hyperthyroidism and ophthalmopathy. The second study, in turn, reports: Stable Graves' hyperthyroidism was defined as no progression to ophthalmopathy during 18 months of follow-up. Hyperthyroidism patients were aged 18 to 65 years and newly diagnosed, with disease duration of less than 2 months. The study excluded patients with uncontrolled infections, other autoimmune diseases, pregnancy or lactation. Diagnoses were based on clinical symptoms, serum thyroxine and TRAb, thyroid ultrasound and orbital computed tomography. The TCR CDR3 was subjected to a first round of RT-PCR using the HTBI primer set and the Qiagen OneStep RT-PCR kit. Most expanded thyroid clonotypes (frequency above 0.001) were also detected in blood, a finding suggesting that blood repertoires may reflect thyroid immune responses. Ophthalmopathy was separated from stable hyperthyroidism by a 13 V-J signature model, with over 85% sensitivity and approximately 81% specificity obtained in cross-validation and 80%/75% obtained in testing. In validation, the model predicted progression to ophthalmopathy a median of roughly six months before onset, with 65% to 71% sensitivity and about 72% specificity. A discovery cohort of approximately 97 patients, approximately 44 with Graves' ophthalmopathy and fewer than 65 with stable Graves' hyperthyroidism, was used to find distinguishing TCR V-J signatures. Prospective prediction of ophthalmopathy was tested in an independent validation cohort consisting of 18 to 20 hyperthyroidism patients and some 17 patients who later progressed to ophthalmopathy. The 90 to 100 discovery patients were randomly split 7:3 into training and test sets. In addition, the study compared T-cell repertoires in thyroid tissue and in blood from several Graves' hyperthyroidism patients. Once sampling was done, hyperthyroidism patients were given methimazole at a starting dose of 30 mg daily, whereas ophthalmopathy patients were given high-dose intravenous methylprednisolone. Libraries were constructed in a second round of multiplex PCR, after which size selection and purification were performed. Sequencing of the libraries was done on an Illumina HiSeq2000 using paired-end 100 bp reads. Raw data were processed with SOAPnuke, discarding reads with adapters, uncalled bases, mean Phred below 15, or no exact constant-primer or identifier match. COPE v1.2.5 was used to merge high-quality paired reads, and clonotypes were defined as unique nucleotide sequences. MiTCR v1.1 was used to align the clonotypes against IMGT TRBV, TRBD and TRBJ reference segments. The analysis included only V-J combinations with a frequency above 0.0001, which together covered approximately 99% of the repertoires. The TCS score was defined as the ratio of F50 (clonal expansion) to E x V (chaos), calculated using BLOSUM62-based TCRdist between CDR3 peptides within each V-J. Welch's t-statistics and random forest reduced several hundred V-J features to 13, which were used in a naive Bayes classifier (R e1071). Sample size was not statistically predetermined, and investigators were not blinded to group allocation. TCR Vbeta CDR3 sequencing of 120 to 150 peripheral blood samples (over 40 ophthalmopathy, over 70 hyperthyroidism and around 17 progressor patients) is reported in the paper.

Sample: peripheral blood mononuclear cells (PBMCs), taken at new diagnosis, from a patient treated with antithyroid drugs. This clonotype was obtained from a woman aged 30 to 39 with Graves disease. Donor details come from another sample of the same person, matched by shared clones. In this chain, TRBV25-1 is recombined with TRBJ1-2; the D segment could be TRBD1, given 6 matching bases. At the DNA level, the sequence is TGTGCCAGCAGAGGGGGGGGTGGCTACACCTTC. Translated, this is CASRGGGGYTF.